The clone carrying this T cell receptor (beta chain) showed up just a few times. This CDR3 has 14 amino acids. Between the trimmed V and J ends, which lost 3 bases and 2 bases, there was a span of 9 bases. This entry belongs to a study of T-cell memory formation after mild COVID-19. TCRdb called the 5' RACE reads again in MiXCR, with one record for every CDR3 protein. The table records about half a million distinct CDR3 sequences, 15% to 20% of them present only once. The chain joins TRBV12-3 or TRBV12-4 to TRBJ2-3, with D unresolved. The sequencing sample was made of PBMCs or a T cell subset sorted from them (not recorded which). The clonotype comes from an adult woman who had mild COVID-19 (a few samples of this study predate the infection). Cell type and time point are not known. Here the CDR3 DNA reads TGTGCCAGCAGTTTGGAAACCTCCACAGATACGCAGTATTTT. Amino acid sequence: CASSLETSTDTQYF.